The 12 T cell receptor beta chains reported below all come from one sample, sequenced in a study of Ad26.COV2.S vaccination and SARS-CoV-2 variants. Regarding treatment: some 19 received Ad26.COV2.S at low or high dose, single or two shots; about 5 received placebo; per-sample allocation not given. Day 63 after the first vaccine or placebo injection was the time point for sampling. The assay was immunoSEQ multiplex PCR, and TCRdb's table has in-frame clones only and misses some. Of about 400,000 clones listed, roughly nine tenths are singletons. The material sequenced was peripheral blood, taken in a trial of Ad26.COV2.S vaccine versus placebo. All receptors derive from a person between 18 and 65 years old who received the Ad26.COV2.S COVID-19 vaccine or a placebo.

The DNA for the CDR3 is TGCGCCAGCAGCCCAGCTGGACGGAACACTGAAGCTTTCTTT. Encoded protein: CASSPAGRNTEAFF. The rearrangement joins TRBV4-1 to TRBJ1-1, with D unresolved. CDR3 length: 14 residues. Germline V gives CDR1 MGHRA, CDR2 YSYEKL. With 4 bases removed from V and 1 base from J, the gap between germline ends came to 10 bases.

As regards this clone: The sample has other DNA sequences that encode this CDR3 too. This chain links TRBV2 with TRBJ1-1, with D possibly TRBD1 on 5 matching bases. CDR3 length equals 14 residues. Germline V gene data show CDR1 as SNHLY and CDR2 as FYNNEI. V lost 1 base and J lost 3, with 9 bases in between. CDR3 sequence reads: CASSEGGGYTEAFF. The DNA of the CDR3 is TGTGCCAGCAGTGAAGGCGGGGGATACACTGAAGCTTTCTTT.

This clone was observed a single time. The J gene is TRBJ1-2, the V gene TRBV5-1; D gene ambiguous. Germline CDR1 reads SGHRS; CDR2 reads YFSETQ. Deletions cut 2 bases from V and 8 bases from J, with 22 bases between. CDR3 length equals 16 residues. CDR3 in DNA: TGCGCCAGCAGCTTTGATCCAACGGACTCTCGAGGGGGCTACACCTTC. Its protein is CASSFDPTDSRGGYTF.

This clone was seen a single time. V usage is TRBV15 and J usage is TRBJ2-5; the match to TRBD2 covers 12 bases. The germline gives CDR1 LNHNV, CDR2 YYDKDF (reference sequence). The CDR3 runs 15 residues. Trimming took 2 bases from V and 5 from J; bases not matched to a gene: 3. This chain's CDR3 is CATSRLAGGKETQYF. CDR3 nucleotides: TGTGCCACCAGCAGACTAGCGGGGGGGAAGGAGACCCAGTACTTC.

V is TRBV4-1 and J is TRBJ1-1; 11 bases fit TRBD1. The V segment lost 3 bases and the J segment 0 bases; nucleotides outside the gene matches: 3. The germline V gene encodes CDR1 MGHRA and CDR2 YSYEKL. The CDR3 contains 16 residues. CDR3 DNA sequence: TGCGCCAGCAGCCAGCGGACAGGGGGCTTGAACACTGAAGCTTTCTTT. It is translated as CASSQRTGGLNTEAFF.

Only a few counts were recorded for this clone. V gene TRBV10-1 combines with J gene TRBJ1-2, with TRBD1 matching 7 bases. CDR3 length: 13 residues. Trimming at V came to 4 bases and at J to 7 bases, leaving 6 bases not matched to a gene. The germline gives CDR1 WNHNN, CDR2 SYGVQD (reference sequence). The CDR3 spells CASSVATGSGYTF. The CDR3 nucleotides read TGCGCCAGCAGTGTCGCGACAGGGAGTGGCTACACCTTC.

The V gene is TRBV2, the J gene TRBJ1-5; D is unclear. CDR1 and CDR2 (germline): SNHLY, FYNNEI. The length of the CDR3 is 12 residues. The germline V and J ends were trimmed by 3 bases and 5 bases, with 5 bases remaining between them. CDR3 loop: CASSEEDQPQHF. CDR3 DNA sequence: TGTGCCAGCAGTGAGGAGGATCAGCCCCAGCATTTT.

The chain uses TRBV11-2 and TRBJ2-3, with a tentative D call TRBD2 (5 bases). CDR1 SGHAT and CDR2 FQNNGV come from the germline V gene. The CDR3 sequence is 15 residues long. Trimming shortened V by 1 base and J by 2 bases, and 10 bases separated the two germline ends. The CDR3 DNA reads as TGTGCCAGCAGCTTAGGTGCGGGCCCCACAGATACGCAGTATTTT. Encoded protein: CASSLGAGPTDTQYF.

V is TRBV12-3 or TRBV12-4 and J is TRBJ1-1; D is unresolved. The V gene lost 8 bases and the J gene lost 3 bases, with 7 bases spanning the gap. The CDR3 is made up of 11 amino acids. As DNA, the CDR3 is TGTGCCAGCTCTAGGGACACTGAAGCTTTCTTT. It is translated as CASSRDTEAFF.

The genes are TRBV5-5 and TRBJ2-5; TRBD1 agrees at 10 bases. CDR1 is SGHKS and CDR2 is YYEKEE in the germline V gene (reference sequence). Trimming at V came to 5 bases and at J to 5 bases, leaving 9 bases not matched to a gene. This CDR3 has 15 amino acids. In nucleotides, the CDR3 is TGTGCCAGCAGGTCTTGGGGACAGGGGACGGAGACCCAGTACTTC. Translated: CASRSWGQGTETQYF.

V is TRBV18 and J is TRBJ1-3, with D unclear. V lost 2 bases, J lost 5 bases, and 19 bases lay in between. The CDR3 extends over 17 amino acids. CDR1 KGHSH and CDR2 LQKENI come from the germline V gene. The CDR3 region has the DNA TGTGCCAGCTCACCATTTCCTCCTCCGGGCAGCCGAAACACCATATATTTT. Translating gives CASSPFPPPGSRNTIYF.

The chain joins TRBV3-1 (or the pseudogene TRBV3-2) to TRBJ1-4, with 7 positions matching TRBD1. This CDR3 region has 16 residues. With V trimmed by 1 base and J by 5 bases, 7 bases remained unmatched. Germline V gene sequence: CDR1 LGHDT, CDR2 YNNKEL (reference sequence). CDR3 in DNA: TGTGCCAGCAGCCAAGGAACAGGGGACTTGAATGAAAAACTGTTTTTT. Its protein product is CASSQGTGDLNEKLFF.